This T cell receptor beta chain was recorded in a study of shared clonotypes between healthy human individuals. About the research overall: A couple of women and three men aged 18 to 49 served as donors.

Tens of thousands of T cell genomes (about 0.2 ug DNA) went into each sorted-subset replicate. Sequencing was performed with immunoSEQ multiplex PCR; in TCRdb, only in-frame clones are kept and a portion is missing. The table includes over 2,000,000 clones, around 93% detected once. The naive CD8 subset, CD45RO-negative cells positively selected for CCR7, excluded terminally differentiated effector memory CD45RA+ cells. Participating donors were healthy, HIV-negative adults free of recent acute infections or vaccinations. The CDR3 extends over 16 amino acids. V dropped 5 bases and J dropped 3; count of bases not matched to a gene: 13. CDR1 is SGHTA and CDR2 is FQGNSA in the germline V gene. Study results and caveats: Blood alone was sampled, and tissue repertoires likely differ.

For this clone: Its antigen is still unknown.

Sequences were obtained from naive CD8+ T cells from PBMCs. The chain is built from TRBV7-2 and TRBJ2-7; TRBD2 aligns across 7 bases. This receptor was taken from a man aged 18 to 30 in good health. Some clones in this sample may be carry-over from other donors' samples. The CDR3 bases are TGTGCCAGCAGCCTCCCCTTTGCGGGAGTGCACTACGAGCAGTACTTC. Protein: CASSLPFAGVHYEQYF. The complete variable domain, with remaining parts taken from reference TRBV7-2 and TRBJ2-7, reads GAGVSQSPSNKVTEKGKDVELRCDPISGHTALYWYRQSLGQGLEFLIYFQGNSAPDKSGLPSDRFSAERTGGSVSTLTIQRTQQEDSAVYLCASSLPFAGVHYEQYFGPGTRLTVT.